A selection of T cell receptor beta chains follows, all from one sample in a study of CD8 T cells in Susac syndrome. TCRdb re-called the immunoSEQ multiplex PCR reads with MiXCR, one entry per CDR3 protein. The table lists approximately 120,000 distinct CDR3 sequences, roughly 89% of them singletons. The source material was CD8+ T cells from PBMCs. The receptors stem from a human donor with multiple sclerosis. CDR3s include the opening cysteine and the closing phenylalanine or tryptophan. The D gene is left open where the match is weak. Expanded clones are given a class, and other clones once, few, many or no size at all.

D gene: TRBD1; V gene: TRBV27; J gene: TRBJ2-7; clone size: few; CDR3 DNA: TGTGCCAGCTGTTCTGGGTTGGGACAGGGGCGCTACGAGCAGTACTTC; CDR3 protein: CASCSGLGQGRYEQYF
D gene: -; V gene: TRBV4-1; J gene: TRBJ2-3; clone size: -; CDR3 DNA: TGCGCCAGTAAACCAGGGGTCGGGACAGATACGCAGTATTTT; CDR3 protein: CASKPGVGTDTQYF
D gene: -; V gene: TRBV18; J gene: TRBJ2-7; clone size: few; CDR3 DNA: TGTGCCAGCTCCTATCGGGGGAGCTCCTACGAGCAGTACTTC; CDR3 protein: CASSYRGSSYEQYF
D gene: -; V gene: TRBV3-1; J gene: TRBJ2-1; clone size: -; CDR3 DNA: TGTGCCAGCAGCCAAGAGACCGAGGGGAATGAGCAGTTCTTC; CDR3 protein: CASSQETEGNEQFF
D gene: -; V gene: TRBV7-9; J gene: TRBJ2-7; clone size: -; CDR3 DNA: TGTGCCAGCAGCTTAGACGCCGGGCAGCAGTACTTC; CDR3 protein: CASSLDAGQQYF
D gene: TRBD1; V gene: TRBV20-1; J gene: TRBJ2-2; clone size: -; CDR3 DNA: TGCAGTGCTAGAGGACAGGGGGACACCGGGGAGCTGTTTTTT; CDR3 protein: CSARGQGDTGELFF
D gene: -; V gene: TRBV14; J gene: TRBJ2-7; clone size: -; CDR3 DNA: TGTGCCAGCAGCCACGGACAGCCCCCCATTTACGAGCAGTACTTC; CDR3 protein: CASSHGQPPIYEQYF
D gene: -; V gene: TRBV24-1; J gene: TRBJ2-1; clone size: -; CDR3 DNA: TGTGCCACCAGTCCTAGCTCCTCCAATGAGCAGTTCTTC; CDR3 protein: CATSPSSSNEQFF
D gene: TRBD1; V gene: TRBV19; J gene: TRBJ1-2; clone size: -; CDR3 DNA: TGTGCCAGTAGTATGGTAGGGGGCGCCGGTTTAAACGGCTACACCTTC; CDR3 protein: CASSMVGGAGLNGYTF
D gene: TRBD2; V gene: TRBV3-1; J gene: TRBJ2-3; clone size: -; CDR3 DNA: TGTGCCAGCAGCCAAGAGATAGCGGGAGAAGGAACAGATACGCAGTATTTT; CDR3 protein: CASSQEIAGEGTDTQYF
D gene: TRBD1; V gene: TRBV30; J gene: TRBJ1-2; clone size: -; CDR3 DNA: TGTGCCTGGACCAACAGGGGGCCCTATGGCTACACCTTC; CDR3 protein: CAWTNRGPYGYTF
D gene: -; V gene: TRBV12-3/TRBV12-4; J gene: TRBJ2-7; clone size: -; CDR3 DNA: TGTGCCAGCAGGGGCCAGGGCCTCGAGCAGTACTTC; CDR3 protein: CASRGQGLEQYF
D gene: -; V gene: TRBV28; J gene: TRBJ2-7; clone size: once; CDR3 DNA: TGTGCCAGCAGGACCGACTATCGGGGGGCGAGCGAGCAGTACTTC; CDR3 protein: CASRTDYRGASEQYF
D gene: TRBD1; V gene: TRBV29-1; J gene: TRBJ1-2; clone size: once; CDR3 DNA: TGCAGCGTAGACAGGGATGATGGCTACACCTTC; CDR3 protein: CSVDRDDGYTF
D gene: -; V gene: TRBV27; J gene: TRBJ2-1; clone size: -; CDR3 DNA: TGTGCCAGTAGCGTAGGGGTTATAGGGTGGGATGAGCAGTTCTTC; CDR3 protein: CASSVGVIGWDEQFF
D gene: -; V gene: TRBV5-6; J gene: TRBJ2-1; clone size: -; CDR3 DNA: TGTGCCAGCAGCTTGGCTAGCGACTACGATGAGCAGTTCTTC; CDR3 protein: CASSLASDYDEQFF
D gene: -; V gene: TRBV28; J gene: TRBJ1-4; clone size: -; CDR3 DNA: TGTGCCACCTCCCCGACACTAGACGAAAAACTGTTTTTT; CDR3 protein: CATSPTLDEKLFF
D gene: -; V gene: TRBV28; J gene: TRBJ2-3; clone size: -; CDR3 DNA: TGTGCCAGCAGTCCGGACAGATCTAGCACAGATACGCAGTATTTT; CDR3 protein: CASSPDRSSTDTQYF
D gene: -; V gene: TRBV7-7; J gene: TRBJ2-1; clone size: -; CDR3 DNA: TGTGCCAGCACCCCGGGTTCGGCGGCCTCCTACAATGAGCAGTTCTTC; CDR3 protein: CASTPGSAASYNEQFF
D gene: TRBD1; V gene: TRBV29-1; J gene: TRBJ2-3; clone size: -; CDR3 DNA: TGCAGCAAGGGGGCAACACAAAGCACAGATACGCAGTATTTT; CDR3 protein: CSKGATQSTDTQYF
D gene: -; V gene: TRBV28; J gene: TRBJ1-1; clone size: once; CDR3 DNA: TGTGCCAGCAGAGAAGGTGGAGGGGAAGCTTTCTTT; CDR3 protein: CASREGGGEAFF
D gene: -; V gene: TRBV7-9; J gene: TRBJ2-7; clone size: -; CDR3 DNA: TGTGCCAGCCGGCAGGGGACATACGAGCAGTACTTC; CDR3 protein: CASRQGTYEQYF
D gene: TRBD1; V gene: TRBV27; J gene: TRBJ2-3; clone size: once; CDR3 DNA: TGTGCCAGCAGTTCCGGGACAGCGATCCATACGCAGTATTTT; CDR3 protein: CASSSGTAIHTQYF
D gene: -; V gene: TRBV7-7; J gene: TRBJ2-3; clone size: -; CDR3 DNA: TGTGCCAGCAGTCGGACTCAGGGCGCAGATACGCAGTATTTT; CDR3 protein: CASSRTQGADTQYF
D gene: -; V gene: TRBV5-6; J gene: TRBJ1-1; clone size: -; CDR3 DNA: TGTGCCAGCAGCTTGGGTTTGGGAACGGTGGACACTGAAGCTTTCTTT; CDR3 protein: CASSLGLGTVDTEAFF
D gene: TRBD1; V gene: TRBV7-9; J gene: TRBJ2-2; clone size: -; CDR3 DNA: TGTGCCAGCAGCTCCTCGGTTTTAAGACAGGGTGATTCCGGGGAGCTGTTTTTT; CDR3 protein: CASSSSVLRQGDSGELFF
D gene: -; V gene: TRBV11-2; J gene: TRBJ2-5; clone size: -; CDR3 DNA: TGTGCCAGCAGCTGGCCGTGGGGGCGGCAAGAGACCCAGTACTTC; CDR3 protein: CASSWPWGRQETQYF
D gene: -; V gene: TRBV13; J gene: TRBJ2-2; clone size: -; CDR3 DNA: TGTGCCAGCAGCTTAAAGGGGAGGTCGAACACCGGGGAGCTGTTTTTT; CDR3 protein: CASSLKGRSNTGELFF
D gene: TRBD2; V gene: TRBV6-2/TRBV6-3; J gene: TRBJ2-5; clone size: -; CDR3 DNA: TGTGCCAGCAGACAAGCGGGAGTGGTGGAGACCCAGTACTTC; CDR3 protein: CASRQAGVVETQYF
D gene: -; V gene: TRBV29-1; J gene: TRBJ2-1; clone size: -; CDR3 DNA: TGCAGCGTGGCAGCTGTGGAGCAGTTCTTC; CDR3 protein: CSVAAVEQFF
D gene: -; V gene: TRBV30; J gene: TRBJ2-7; clone size: once; CDR3 DNA: TGTGCCTGGAGTGACTTGGGGTACGAGCAGTACTTC; CDR3 protein: CAWSDLGYEQYF
D gene: -; V gene: TRBV11-1; J gene: TRBJ2-5; clone size: -; CDR3 DNA: TGTGCCAGCAGTTTCATAGGACTGGGAGAGACCCAGTACTTC; CDR3 protein: CASSFIGLGETQYF
D gene: -; V gene: TRBV13; J gene: TRBJ2-5; clone size: -; CDR3 DNA: TGTGCCAGCAGCTCGGGATGGGGAGAGACCCAGTACTTC; CDR3 protein: CASSSGWGETQYF
D gene: -; V gene: TRBV4-1; J gene: TRBJ2-1; clone size: -; CDR3 DNA: TGCGCCAGCAGCCAAGATACTGACTCCTACAATGAGCAGTTCTTC; CDR3 protein: CASSQDTDSYNEQFF
D gene: -; V gene: TRBV27; J gene: TRBJ1-1; clone size: -; CDR3 DNA: TGTGCCAGCAGTTTTGGGGACCCGAACACTGAAGCTTTCTTT; CDR3 protein: CASSFGDPNTEAFF
D gene: -; V gene: TRBV13; J gene: TRBJ2-7; clone size: -; CDR3 DNA: TGTGCCAGCAGCCTATCTAGCGCCTCCTACGAGCAGTACTTC; CDR3 protein: CASSLSSASYEQYF
D gene: -; V gene: TRBV25-1; J gene: TRBJ1-1; clone size: -; CDR3 DNA: TGTGCCAGCAGTGATTGGGTTGAAGCTTTCTTT; CDR3 protein: CASSDWVEAFF
D gene: TRBD1; V gene: TRBV6-2/TRBV6-3; J gene: TRBJ2-2; clone size: -; CDR3 DNA: TGTGCCAGCAGTTACAGGGGGCTAATCACCGGGGAGCTGTTTTTT; CDR3 protein: CASSYRGLITGELFF
D gene: TRBD2; V gene: TRBV5-1; J gene: TRBJ2-3; clone size: -; CDR3 DNA: TGCGCCAGCAGCCCCTGGACTAGCGGGAACACAGATACGCAGTATTTT; CDR3 protein: CASSPWTSGNTDTQYF
D gene: -; V gene: TRBV28; J gene: TRBJ2-4; clone size: -; CDR3 DNA: TGTGCCAGCAGAGGACTCCTGATAGCCAAAAACATTCAGTACTTC; CDR3 protein: CASRGLLIAKNIQYF
D gene: -; V gene: TRBV12-3/TRBV12-4; J gene: TRBJ1-2; clone size: -; CDR3 DNA: TGTGCCAGCAGTTTCAGAGAGTTGATAGGCTACACCTTC; CDR3 protein: CASSFRELIGYTF
D gene: -; V gene: TRBV6-6; J gene: TRBJ2-7; clone size: once; CDR3 DNA: TGTGCCAGCAGTTACTCCCTGGCGGATAGCTCCTACGAGCAGTACTTC; CDR3 protein: CASSYSLADSSYEQYF
D gene: TRBD2; V gene: TRBV29-1; J gene: TRBJ2-3; clone size: -; CDR3 DNA: TGCAGCGTTGCTGCGGGAGGGTCTGGTGGAGTGACATCAGATACGCAGTATTTT; CDR3 protein: CSVAAGGSGGVTSDTQYF
D gene: -; V gene: TRBV5-1; J gene: TRBJ2-7; clone size: -; CDR3 DNA: TGCGCCAGCAGCTTGGGCTCAGGCTACGAGCAGTACTTC; CDR3 protein: CASSLGSGYEQYF
D gene: -; V gene: TRBV7-9; J gene: TRBJ2-1; clone size: -; CDR3 DNA: TGTGCCAGCAGCTTCCAGCGGGCCCCAGGGAATGAGCAGTTCTTC; CDR3 protein: CASSFQRAPGNEQFF
D gene: -; V gene: TRBV28; J gene: TRBJ2-2; clone size: -; CDR3 DNA: TGTGCCAGCAGTTCGGTGGCCGGGGAGCTGTTTTTT; CDR3 protein: CASSSVAGELFF
D gene: TRBD2; V gene: TRBV3-1; J gene: TRBJ2-2; clone size: -; CDR3 DNA: TGTGCCAGCAGCCGGTCGGGACTACCGAACACCGGGGAGCTGTTTTTT; CDR3 protein: CASSRSGLPNTGELFF
D gene: -; V gene: TRBV27; J gene: TRBJ1-1; clone size: -; CDR3 DNA: TGTGCCAGCAGTTTATACTATTCGTCGGCCACTGAAGCTTTCTTT; CDR3 protein: CASSLYYSSATEAFF